This TCR beta chain was profiled in a study of T cell responses to AZD1222 COVID-19 vaccine. Method: immunoSEQ multiplex PCR; TCRdb's copy keeps in-frame clones and lacks some. The sample lists roughly 78,000 clones, roughly 80% seen once, with 2.9% in the top ten. V was shortened by 3 bases and J by 2 bases, with 16 bases between the two germline ends. The V gene's germline CDR1 is SGDLS and CDR2 YYNGEE. The CDR3 length is 16 residues. Sequenced here: peripheral blood, sampled on day 0 of AZD1222 vaccination. The J gene is TRBJ2-3, the V gene TRBV9, with D unresolved. The TCR originated in an adult in good health. The CDR3 sequence is CASSAPPSLPTDTQYF. CDR3 nucleotides: TGTGCCAGCAGCGCCCCCCCCAGCCTTCCCACAGATACGCAGTATTTT.